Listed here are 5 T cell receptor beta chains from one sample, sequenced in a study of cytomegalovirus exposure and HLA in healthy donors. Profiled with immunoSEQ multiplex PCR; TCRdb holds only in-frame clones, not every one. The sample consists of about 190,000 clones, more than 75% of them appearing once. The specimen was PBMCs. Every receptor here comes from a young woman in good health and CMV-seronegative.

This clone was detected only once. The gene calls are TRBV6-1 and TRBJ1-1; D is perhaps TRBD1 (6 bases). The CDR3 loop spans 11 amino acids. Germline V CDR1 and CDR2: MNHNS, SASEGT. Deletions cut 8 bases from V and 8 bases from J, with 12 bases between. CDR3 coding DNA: TGTGCCAGCCATAAGGGGGGGGAAGCTTTCTTT. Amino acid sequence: CASHKGGEAFF.

The chain's CDR3 is CASSFPVWDRSNYGYTF. Written as DNA, the CDR3 is TGTGCCAGCAGCTTCCCCGTCTGGGACAGATCTAACTATGGCTACACCTTC. V and J are TRBV11-2 and TRBJ1-2; 7 positions match TRBD1. Germline V gives CDR1 SGHAT, CDR2 FQNNGV. J was trimmed by 0 bases and V by 3 bases; bases with no gene match: 10. This CDR3 has 17 amino acids.

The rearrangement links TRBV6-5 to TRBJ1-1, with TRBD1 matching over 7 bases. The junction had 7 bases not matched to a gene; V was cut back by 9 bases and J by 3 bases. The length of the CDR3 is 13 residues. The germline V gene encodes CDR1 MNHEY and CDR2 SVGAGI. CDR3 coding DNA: TGTGCCAGTCTAAGGGGGCTTGACACTGAAGCTTTCTTT. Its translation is CASLRGLDTEAFF.

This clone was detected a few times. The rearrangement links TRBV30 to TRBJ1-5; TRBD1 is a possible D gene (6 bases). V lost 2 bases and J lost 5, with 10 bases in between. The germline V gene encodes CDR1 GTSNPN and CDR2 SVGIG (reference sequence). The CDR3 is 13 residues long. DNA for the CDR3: TGTGCCTGGAGTCAGGGGCGCGATCAGCCCCAGCATTTT. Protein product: CAWSQGRDQPQHF.

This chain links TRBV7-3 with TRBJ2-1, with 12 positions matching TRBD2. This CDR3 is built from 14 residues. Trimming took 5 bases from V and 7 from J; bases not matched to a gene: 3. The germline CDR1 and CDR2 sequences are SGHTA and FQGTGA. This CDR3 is CASSLAGGLNEQFF. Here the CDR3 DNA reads TGTGCCAGCAGCCTAGCGGGGGGGCTTAATGAGCAGTTCTTC. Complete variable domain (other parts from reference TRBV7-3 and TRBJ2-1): GAGVSQTPSNKVTEKGKYVELRCDPISGHTALYWYRQSLGQGPEFLIYFQGTGAADDSGLPNDRFFAVRPEGSVSTLKIQRTERGDSAVYLCASSLAGGLNEQFFGPGTRLTVL.